Below, one T cell receptor beta chain is given with its context. Its antigen is unknown. The record originates from a study of blood T cells in healthy people across ages. General study points: Diversity estimates drawn from one million T cells were deemed underestimates. Aged donors had fewer naive CD4+ cells and lower diversity than long-lived donors.

V dropped 0 bases and J dropped 9 bases, with 15 bases sitting between them. The V gene's germline CDR1 is SGHAT and CDR2 FQDESV (reference sequence). This CDR3 contains 16 residues. Through a sample-barcoded 5' primer and a J-beta primer mix, a second PCR was run for roughly 6 to 11 cycles. TCRdb reprocessed the 5' RACE reads via MiXCR and lists one record per CDR3 protein. Of nearly 800,000 distinct CDR3 sequences in the sample, roughly three fifths were seen once. This TCR was sampled from a man in his forties or fifties in good health. The chain combines TRBV11-1 with TRBJ1-6; possibly TRBD1 for D (5 bases). The specimen sequenced was blood. CDR3: CASSLAGRGGGSPLHF. Here the CDR3 DNA reads TGTGCCAGCAGCTTAGCTGGTCGGGGCGGCGGTTCACCCCTCCACTTT.